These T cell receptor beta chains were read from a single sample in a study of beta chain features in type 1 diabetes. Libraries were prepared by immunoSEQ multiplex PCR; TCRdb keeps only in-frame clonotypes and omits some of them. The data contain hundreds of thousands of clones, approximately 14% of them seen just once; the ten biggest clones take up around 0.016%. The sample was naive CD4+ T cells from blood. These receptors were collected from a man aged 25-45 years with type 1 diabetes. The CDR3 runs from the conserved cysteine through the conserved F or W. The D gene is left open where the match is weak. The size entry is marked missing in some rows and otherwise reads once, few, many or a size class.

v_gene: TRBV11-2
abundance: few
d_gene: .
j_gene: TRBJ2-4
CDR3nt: TGTGCCAGCAGCTCGAGATTCGGCAAAAACATTCAGTACTTC
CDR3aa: CASSSRFGKNIQYF

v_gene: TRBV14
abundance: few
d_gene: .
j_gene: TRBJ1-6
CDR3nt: TGTGCCAGCAGCCCGCGGACCGGGGCGGGGCCCCTCCACTTT
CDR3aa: CASSPRTGAGPLHF

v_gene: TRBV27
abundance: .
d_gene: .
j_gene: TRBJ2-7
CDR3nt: TGTGCCAGCCCTACGGGATCGTGTCCCTACGAGCAGTACTTC
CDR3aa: CASPTGSCPYEQYF

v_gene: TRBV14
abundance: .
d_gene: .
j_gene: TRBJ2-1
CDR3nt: TGTGCCAGCAGCCTCACGACGGGGAATGAGCAGTTCTTC
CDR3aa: CASSLTTGNEQFF

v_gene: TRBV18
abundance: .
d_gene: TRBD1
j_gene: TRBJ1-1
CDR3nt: TGTGCCAGCTCACCTCTGGGACAGAAGAACACTGAAGCTTTCTTT
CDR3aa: CASSPLGQKNTEAFF

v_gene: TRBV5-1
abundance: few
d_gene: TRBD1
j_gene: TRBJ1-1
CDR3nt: TGCGCCAGCAGCCAGACGACAGGGGATGGCACTGAAGCTTTCTTT
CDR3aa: CASSQTTGDGTEAFF

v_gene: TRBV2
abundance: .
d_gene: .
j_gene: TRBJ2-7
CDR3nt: TGTGCCAGCAGAAGGACAGCTCTGTACGAGCAGTACTTC
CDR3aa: CASRRTALYEQYF

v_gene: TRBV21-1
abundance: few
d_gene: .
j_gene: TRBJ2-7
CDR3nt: TGTGCCAGCAGCAAAGTGACTAGCGGGAGAGCGAGCTCCTACGAGCAGTACTTC
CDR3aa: CASSKVTSGRASSYEQYF

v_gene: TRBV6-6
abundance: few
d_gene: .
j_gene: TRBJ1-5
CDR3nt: TGTGCCAGCAACCCCATGGGGGGGGGCGACCAGCCCCAGCATTTT
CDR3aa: CASNPMGGGDQPQHF

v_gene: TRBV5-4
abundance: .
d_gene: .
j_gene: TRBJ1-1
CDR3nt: TGTGCCAGCAGCTTTCGGACAGCGAACACTGAAGCTTTCTTT
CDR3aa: CASSFRTANTEAFF

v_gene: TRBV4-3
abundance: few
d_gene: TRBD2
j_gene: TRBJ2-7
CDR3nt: TGCGCCAGCAGCCAAACCGGGACTAGCGAGCGCTACGAGCAGTACTTC
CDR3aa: CASSQTGTSERYEQYF

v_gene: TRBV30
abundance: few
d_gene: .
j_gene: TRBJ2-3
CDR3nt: TGTGCCTGGACCCCGGGTTTCGGAACGCAGTATTTT
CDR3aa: CAWTPGFGTQYF

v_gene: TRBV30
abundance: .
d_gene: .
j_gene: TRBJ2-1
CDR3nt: TGTGCCTGGGAAAGGAGCACCTACAATGAGCAGTTCTTC
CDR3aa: CAWERSTYNEQFF

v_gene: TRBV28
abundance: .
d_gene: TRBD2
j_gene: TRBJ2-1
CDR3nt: TGTGCCAGCAATAGCGGGAGTCGGAATGAGCAGTTCTTC
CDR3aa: CASNSGSRNEQFF

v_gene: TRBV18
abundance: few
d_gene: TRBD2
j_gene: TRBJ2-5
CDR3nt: TGTGCCAGCTCACCATCAGTTCTAGCGGGAGTTGAGACCCAGTACTTC
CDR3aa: CASSPSVLAGVETQYF

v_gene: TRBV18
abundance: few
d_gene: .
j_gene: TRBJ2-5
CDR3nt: TGTGCCAGCTCACCGACAGCTCAAGAGACCCAGTACTTC
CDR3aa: CASSPTAQETQYF

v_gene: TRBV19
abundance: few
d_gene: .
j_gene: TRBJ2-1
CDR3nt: TGTGCCAGTAGCCGCGGCGGGGGCGATGAGCAGTTCTTC
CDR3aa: CASSRGGGDEQFF

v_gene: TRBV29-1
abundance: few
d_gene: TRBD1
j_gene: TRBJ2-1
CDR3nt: TGCAGCGGGATCGACAGGGGAAAATACAATGAGCAGTTCTTC
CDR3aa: CSGIDRGKYNEQFF

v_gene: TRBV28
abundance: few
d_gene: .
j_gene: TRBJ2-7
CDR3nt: TGTGCCAGCGGGTGGGCTTACGAGCAGTACTTC
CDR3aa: CASGWAYEQYF

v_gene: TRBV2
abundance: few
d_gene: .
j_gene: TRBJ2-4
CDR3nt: TGTGCCAGCAGCTTACATGGCATTCAGTACTTC
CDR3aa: CASSLHGIQYF

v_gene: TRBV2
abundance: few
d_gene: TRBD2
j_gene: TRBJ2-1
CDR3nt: TGTGCCAGCAGTCCCTTGGCGGGAGCCTACAATGAGCAGTTCTTC
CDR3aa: CASSPLAGAYNEQFF

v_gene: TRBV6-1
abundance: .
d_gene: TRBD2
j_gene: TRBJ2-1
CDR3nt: TGTGCCAGCAGTCACCCGGGACTAGCGGGGAGTGAGCAGTTCTTC
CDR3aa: CASSHPGLAGSEQFF

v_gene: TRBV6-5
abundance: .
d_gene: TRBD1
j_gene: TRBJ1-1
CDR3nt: TGTGCCAGCAGTTACTTAGGGACAGGGAACACTGAAGCTTTCTTT
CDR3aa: CASSYLGTGNTEAFF

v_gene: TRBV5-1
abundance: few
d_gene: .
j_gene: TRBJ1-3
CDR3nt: TGCGCCAGCAGCGGGATTTCCGGGACAACTGGAAACACCATATATTTT
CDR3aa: CASSGISGTTGNTIYF

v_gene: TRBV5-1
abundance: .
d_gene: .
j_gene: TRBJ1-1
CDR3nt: TGCGCCAGCAGCTCCCTTACATCGCAGGCTGAAGCTTTCTTT
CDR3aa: CASSSLTSQAEAFF

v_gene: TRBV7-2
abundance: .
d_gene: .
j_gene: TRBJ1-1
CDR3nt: TGTGCCAGCAGCTTGCAGGGAGGGAACACTGAAGCTTTCTTT
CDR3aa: CASSLQGGNTEAFF

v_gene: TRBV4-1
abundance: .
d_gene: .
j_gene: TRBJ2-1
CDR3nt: TGCGCCAGCAGCCAAGGAGGGGCGGGGAGCCACAATGAGCAGTTCTTC
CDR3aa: CASSQGGAGSHNEQFF

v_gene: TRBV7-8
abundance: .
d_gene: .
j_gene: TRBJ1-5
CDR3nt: TGTGCCAGCACCCTTATCCCCAATCAGCCCCAGCATTTT
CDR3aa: CASTLIPNQPQHF

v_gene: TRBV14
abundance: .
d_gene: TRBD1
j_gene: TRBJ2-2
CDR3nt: TGTGCCAGCAGCCTAAGGGGGCCGGACACCGGGGAGCTGTTTTTT
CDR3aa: CASSLRGPDTGELFF

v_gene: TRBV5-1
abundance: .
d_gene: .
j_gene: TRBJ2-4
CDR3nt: TGCGCCAGCAGCTTGTTTCGGGGACAGTACTTC
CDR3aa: CASSLFRGQYF

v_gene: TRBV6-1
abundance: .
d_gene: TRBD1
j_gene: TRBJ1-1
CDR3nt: TGTGCCAGCAGCCGGGACAGGGGCACTGAAGCTTTCTTT
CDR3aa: CASSRDRGTEAFF

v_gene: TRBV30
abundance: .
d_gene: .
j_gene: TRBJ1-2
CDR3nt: TGTGCCTACCGAGACTATGGCTACACCTTC
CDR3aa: CAYRDYGYTF

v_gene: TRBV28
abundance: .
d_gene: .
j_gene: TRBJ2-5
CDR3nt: TGTGCCAGCAGTTTAGGACTCTACACCCCGCGCCAAGAGACCCAGTACTTC
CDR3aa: CASSLGLYTPRQETQYF

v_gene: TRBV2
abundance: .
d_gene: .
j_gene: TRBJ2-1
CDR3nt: TGTGCCAGCAGTGAACGTCTAGTGGGGGGCAATGAGCAGTTCTTC
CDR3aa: CASSERLVGGNEQFF

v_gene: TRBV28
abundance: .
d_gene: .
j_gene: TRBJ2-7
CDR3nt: TGTGCCAGCACAAGGGGGAAGGGCCTCTACGAGCAGTACTTC
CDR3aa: CASTRGKGLYEQYF

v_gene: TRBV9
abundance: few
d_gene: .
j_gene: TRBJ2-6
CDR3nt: TGTGCCAGCAGCGTCTCTCAGGAAAGCTCTGGGGCCAACGTCCTGACTTTC
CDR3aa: CASSVSQESSGANVLTF

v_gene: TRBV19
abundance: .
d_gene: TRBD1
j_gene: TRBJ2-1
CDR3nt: TGTGCCAGTAGTTCCCGACAGGGGGTTAATGAGCAGTTCTTC
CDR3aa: CASSSRQGVNEQFF

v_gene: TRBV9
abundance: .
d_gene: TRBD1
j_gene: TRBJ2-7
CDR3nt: TGTGCCAGCAGCGGCGGACAGGGAACATCCGAGCAGTACTTC
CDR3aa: CASSGGQGTSEQYF

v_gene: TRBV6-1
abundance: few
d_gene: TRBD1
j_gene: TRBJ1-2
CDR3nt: TGTGCCAGCAGTGACACGGGACAGGGTCATGGCTACACCTTC
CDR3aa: CASSDTGQGHGYTF

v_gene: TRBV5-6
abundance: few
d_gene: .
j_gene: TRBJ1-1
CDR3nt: TGTGCCAGCAGTCCGGGACAAATGAACACTGAAGCTTTCTTT
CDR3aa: CASSPGQMNTEAFF

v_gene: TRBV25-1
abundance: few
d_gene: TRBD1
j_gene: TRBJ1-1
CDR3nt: TGTGCCAGCAGTGATAGCTATACAGGGGCCCAGGGAGCTTTCTTT
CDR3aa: CASSDSYTGAQGAFF

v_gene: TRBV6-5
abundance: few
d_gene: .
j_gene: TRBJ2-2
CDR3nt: TGTGCCAGCAGGGGCCACGAGAACACCGGGGAGCTGTTTTTT
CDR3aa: CASRGHENTGELFF

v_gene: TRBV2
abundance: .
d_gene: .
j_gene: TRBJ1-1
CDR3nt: TGTGCCAGCGCCATGAGGGGGACTGAAGCTTTCTTT
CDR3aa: CASAMRGTEAFF

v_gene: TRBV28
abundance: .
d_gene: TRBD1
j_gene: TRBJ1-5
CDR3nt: TGTGCCAGCAGTTTGGGACAGGGTTTACGACAGCCCCAGCATTTT
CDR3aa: CASSLGQGLRQPQHF

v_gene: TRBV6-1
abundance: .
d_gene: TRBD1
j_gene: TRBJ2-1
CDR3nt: TGTGCCAGCAGTGGCGCCGGGACAGGGGGCCGGAATGAGCAGTTCTTC
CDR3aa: CASSGAGTGGRNEQFF

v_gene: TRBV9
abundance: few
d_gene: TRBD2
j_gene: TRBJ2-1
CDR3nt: TGTGCCAGCAGCGGCAGCGGGCGGGGGAACAATGAGCAGTTCTTC
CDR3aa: CASSGSGRGNNEQFF